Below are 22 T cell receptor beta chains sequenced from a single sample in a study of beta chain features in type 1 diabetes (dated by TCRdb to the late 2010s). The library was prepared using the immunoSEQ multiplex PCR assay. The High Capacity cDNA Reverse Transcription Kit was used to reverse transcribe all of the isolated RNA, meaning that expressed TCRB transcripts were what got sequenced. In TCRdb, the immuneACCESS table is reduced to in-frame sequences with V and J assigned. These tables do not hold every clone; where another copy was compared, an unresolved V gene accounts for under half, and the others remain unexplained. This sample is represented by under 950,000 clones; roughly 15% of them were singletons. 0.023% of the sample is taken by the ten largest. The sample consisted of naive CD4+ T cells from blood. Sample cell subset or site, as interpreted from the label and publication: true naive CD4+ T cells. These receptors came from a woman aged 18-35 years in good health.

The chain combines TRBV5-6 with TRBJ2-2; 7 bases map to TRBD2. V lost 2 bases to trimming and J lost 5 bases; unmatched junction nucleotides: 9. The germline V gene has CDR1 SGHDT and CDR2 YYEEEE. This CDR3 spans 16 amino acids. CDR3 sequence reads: CASSFGSGGYTGELFF. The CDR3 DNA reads TGTGCCAGCAGCTTCGGATCGGGAGGTTATACCGGGGAGCTGTTTTTT. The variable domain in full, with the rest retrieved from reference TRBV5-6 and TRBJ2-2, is DAGVTQSPTHLIKTRGQQVTLRCSPKSGHDTVSWYQQALGQGPQFIFQYYEEEERQRGNFPDRFSGHQFPNYSSELNVNALLLGDSALYLCASSFGSGGYTGELFFGEGSRLTVL.

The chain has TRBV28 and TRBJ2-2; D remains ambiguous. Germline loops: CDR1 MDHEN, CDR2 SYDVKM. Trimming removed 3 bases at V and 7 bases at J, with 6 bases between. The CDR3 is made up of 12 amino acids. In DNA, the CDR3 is TGTGCCAGCAGTTTTTTATACGGGGAGCTGTTTTTT. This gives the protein CASSFLYGELFF.

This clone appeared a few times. CDR3 coding DNA: TGTGCCAGCAGTGCCTCCGGGACAGCAGCCTACGAGCAGTACTTC. Encoded protein: CASSASGTAAYEQYF. V usage is TRBV28 and J usage is TRBJ2-7, with TRBD1 matching 7 bases. CDR1 is MDHEN, CDR2 SYDVKM, per germline. The V and J ends lost 5 bases and 2 bases, in that order; junction bases with no gene match: 9. The CDR3 sequence is 15 residues long.

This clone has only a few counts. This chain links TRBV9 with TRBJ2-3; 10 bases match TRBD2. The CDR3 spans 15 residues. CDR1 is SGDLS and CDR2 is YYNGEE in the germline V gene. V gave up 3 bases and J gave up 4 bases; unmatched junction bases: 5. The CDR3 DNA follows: TGTGCCAGCAGCGAGCGGGAGGGATCCGCAGATACGCAGTATTTT. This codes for CASSEREGSADTQYF. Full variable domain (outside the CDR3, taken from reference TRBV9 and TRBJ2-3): DSGVTQTPKHLITATGQRVTLRCSPRSGDLSVYWYQQSLDQGLQFLIQYYNGEERAKGNILERFSAQQFPDLHSELNLSSLELGDSALYFCASSEREGSADTQYFGPGTRLTVL.

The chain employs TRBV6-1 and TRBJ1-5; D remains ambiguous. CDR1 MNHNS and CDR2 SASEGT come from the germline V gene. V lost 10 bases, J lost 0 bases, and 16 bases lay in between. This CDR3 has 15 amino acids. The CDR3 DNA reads TGTGCCACCTCGGCAAGTGATTATAGCAATCAGCCCCAGCATTTT. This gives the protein CATSASDYSNQPQHF.

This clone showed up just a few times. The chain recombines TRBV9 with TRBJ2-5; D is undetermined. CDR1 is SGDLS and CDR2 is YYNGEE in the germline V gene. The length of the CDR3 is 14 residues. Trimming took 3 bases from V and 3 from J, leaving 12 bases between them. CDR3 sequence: CASSETSRKETQYF. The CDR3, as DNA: TGTGCCAGCAGCGAGACCAGCCGTAAAGAGACCCAGTACTTC.

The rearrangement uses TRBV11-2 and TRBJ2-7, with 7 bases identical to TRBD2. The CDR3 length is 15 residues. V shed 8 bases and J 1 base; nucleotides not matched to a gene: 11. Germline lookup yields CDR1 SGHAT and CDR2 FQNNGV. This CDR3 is CASLQRETGSYEQYF. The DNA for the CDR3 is TGTGCCAGCTTACAGCGGGAAACGGGGTCCTACGAGCAGTACTTC.

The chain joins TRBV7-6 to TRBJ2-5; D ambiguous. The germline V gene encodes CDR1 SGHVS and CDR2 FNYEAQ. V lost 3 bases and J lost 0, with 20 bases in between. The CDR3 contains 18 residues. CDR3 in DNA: TGTGCCAGCAGCTTGGCCCCATCAGCGCCTCCTTACCAAGAGACCCAGTACTTC. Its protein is CASSLAPSAPPYQETQYF.

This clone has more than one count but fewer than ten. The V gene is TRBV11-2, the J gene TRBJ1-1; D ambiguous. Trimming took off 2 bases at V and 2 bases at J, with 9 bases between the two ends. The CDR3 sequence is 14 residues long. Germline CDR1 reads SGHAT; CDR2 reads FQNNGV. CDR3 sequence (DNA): TGTGCCAGCAGCTTACACTGGCTAAACACTGAAGCTTTCTTT. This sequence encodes CASSLHWLNTEAFF.

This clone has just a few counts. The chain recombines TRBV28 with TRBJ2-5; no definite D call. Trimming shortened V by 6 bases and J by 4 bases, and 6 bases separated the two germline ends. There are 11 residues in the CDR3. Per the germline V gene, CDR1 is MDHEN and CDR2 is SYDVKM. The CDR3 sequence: CASRGGETQYF. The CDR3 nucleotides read TGTGCCAGCAGGGGCGGAGAGACCCAGTACTTC.

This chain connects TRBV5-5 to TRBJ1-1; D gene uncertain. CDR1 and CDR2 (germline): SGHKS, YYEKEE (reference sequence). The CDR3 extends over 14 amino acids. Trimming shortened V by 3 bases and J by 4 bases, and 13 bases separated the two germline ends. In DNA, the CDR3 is TGTGCCAGCAGCTCCCATCCGGGATCCACTGAAGCTTTCTTT. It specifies CASSSHPGSTEAFF.

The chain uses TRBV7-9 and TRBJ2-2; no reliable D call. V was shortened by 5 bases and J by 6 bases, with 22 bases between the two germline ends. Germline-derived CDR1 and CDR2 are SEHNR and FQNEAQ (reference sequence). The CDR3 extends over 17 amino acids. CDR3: CASSVARAAGGAGELFF. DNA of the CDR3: TGTGCCAGCAGCGTCGCAAGGGCCGCCGGTGGGGCCGGGGAGCTGTTTTTT.

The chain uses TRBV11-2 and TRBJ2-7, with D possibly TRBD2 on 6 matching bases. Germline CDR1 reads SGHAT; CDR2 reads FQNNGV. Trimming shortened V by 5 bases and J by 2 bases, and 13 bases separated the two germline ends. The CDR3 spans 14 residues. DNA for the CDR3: TGTGCCAGCAGCCCGAGTTCGGGGGCCTACGAGCAGTACTTC. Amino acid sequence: CASSPSSGAYEQYF.

CDR3 sequence (DNA): TGTGCCAGCTCACCGGGTATTTTGGAGCAGTTCTTC. It codes for CASSPGILEQFF. J is TRBJ2-1 and V is TRBV18; D gene uncertain. Trimming removed 3 bases at V and 10 bases at J, with 10 bases between. The CDR3 covers 12 residues. The germline gives CDR1 KGHSH, CDR2 LQKENI.

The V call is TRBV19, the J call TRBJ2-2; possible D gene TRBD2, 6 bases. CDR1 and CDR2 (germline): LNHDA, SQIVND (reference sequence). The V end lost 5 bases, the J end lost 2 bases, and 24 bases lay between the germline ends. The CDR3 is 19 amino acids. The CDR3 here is CASSFPDVAGLANTGELFF. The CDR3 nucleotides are TGTGCCAGTAGTTTCCCCGATGTGGCGGGACTCGCAAACACCGGGGAGCTGTTTTTT.

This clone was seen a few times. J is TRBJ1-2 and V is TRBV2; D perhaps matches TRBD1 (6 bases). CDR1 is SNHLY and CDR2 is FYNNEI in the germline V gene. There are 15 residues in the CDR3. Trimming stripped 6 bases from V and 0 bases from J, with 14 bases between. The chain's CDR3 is CASRQQGGTNYGYTF. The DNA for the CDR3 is TGTGCCAGCAGACAACAGGGAGGTACTAACTATGGCTACACCTTC.

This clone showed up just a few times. The CDR3 here is CASSPPSRDTTQYF. The DNA of the CDR3 is TGTGCCAGCAGTCCCCCCTCCCGGGACACTACGCAGTATTTT. This chain uses TRBV27 with TRBJ2-3, with a possible D match to TRBD1 (6 bases). V lost 5 bases and J lost 8, with 17 bases in between. This CDR3 contains 14 residues. Germline V gene data show CDR1 as MNHEY and CDR2 as SMNVEV (reference sequence).

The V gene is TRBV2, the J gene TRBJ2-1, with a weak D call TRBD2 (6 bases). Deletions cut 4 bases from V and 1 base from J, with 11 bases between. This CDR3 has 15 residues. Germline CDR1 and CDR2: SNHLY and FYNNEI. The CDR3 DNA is TGTGCCAGCAGTGTGCGGGACGTTTCCTACAATGAGCAGTTCTTC. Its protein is CASSVRDVSYNEQFF.

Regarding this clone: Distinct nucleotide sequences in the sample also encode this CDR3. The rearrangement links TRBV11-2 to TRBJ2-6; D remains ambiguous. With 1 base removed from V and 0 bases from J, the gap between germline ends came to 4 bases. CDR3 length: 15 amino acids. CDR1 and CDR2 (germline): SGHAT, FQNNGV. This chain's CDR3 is CASSLAGSGANVLTF. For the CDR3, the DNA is TGTGCCAGCAGCTTAGCCGGCTCTGGGGCCAACGTCCTGACTTTC.

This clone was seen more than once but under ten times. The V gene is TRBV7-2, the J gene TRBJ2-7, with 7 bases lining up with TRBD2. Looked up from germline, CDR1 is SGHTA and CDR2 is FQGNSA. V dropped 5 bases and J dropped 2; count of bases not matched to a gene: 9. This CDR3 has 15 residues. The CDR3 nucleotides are TGTGCCAGCAGCGTCAGACTAGCCGTAACCTACGAGCAGTACTTC. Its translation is CASSVRLAVTYEQYF.

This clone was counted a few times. CDR3 DNA sequence: TGTGCCAGCAGCTTACAGCTAGCAGTCACAGATACGCAGTATTTT. Protein product: CASSLQLAVTDTQYF. This chain connects TRBV7-2 to TRBJ2-3; the D gene is possibly TRBD2 (5 bases). Germline V lookup: CDR1 SGHTA, CDR2 FQGNSA. Deletions cut 2 bases from V and 2 bases from J, with 11 bases between. There are 15 residues in the CDR3.

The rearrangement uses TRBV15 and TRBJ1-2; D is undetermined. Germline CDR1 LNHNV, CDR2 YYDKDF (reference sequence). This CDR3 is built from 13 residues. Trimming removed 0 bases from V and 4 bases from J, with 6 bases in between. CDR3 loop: CATSRDGFYGYTF. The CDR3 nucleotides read TGTGCCACCAGCAGAGATGGTTTCTATGGCTACACCTTC.